One T cell receptor (beta chain) is described in this entry. These data come from a study of tumour-infiltrating T cells in Burkitt lymphoma. Study-level background: Productive clonality predicted overall and progression-free survival.

The CDR3 spans 12 residues. V was pared by 10 bases and J by 3 bases, with 6 bases of the junction left unmatched. The V gene's germline CDR1 is ENHRY and CDR2 SYGVKD. Method: immunoSEQ multiplex PCR; TCRdb's copy keeps in-frame clones and lacks some. The sample yields around 14,000 clones, roughly 80% seen once. The J gene is TRBJ2-7, the V gene TRBV10-3; 7 bases agree with TRBD1. The sequence was obtained from a human donor with diffuse large B-cell lymphoma. The sample consisted of tumor tissue. The CDR3 spells CATSGTDYEQYF. As DNA, the CDR3 is TGTGCCACCTCCGGGACAGACTACGAGCAGTACTTC.